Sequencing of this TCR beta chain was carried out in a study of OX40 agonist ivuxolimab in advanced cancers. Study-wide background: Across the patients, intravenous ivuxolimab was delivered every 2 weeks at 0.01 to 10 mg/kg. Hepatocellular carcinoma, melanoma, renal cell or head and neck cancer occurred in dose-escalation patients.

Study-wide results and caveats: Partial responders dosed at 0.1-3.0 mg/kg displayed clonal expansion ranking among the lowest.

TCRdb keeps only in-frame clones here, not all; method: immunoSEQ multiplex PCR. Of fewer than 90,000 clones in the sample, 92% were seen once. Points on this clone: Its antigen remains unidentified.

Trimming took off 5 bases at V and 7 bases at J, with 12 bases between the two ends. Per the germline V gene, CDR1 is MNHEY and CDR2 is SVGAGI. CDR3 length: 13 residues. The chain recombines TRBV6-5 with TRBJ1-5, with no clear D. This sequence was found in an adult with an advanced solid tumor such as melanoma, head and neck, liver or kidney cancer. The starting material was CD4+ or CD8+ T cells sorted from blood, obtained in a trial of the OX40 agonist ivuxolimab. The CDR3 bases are TGTGCCAGCAGTCACCGCATAGGACAGCCCCAGCATTTT. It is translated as CASSHRIGQPQHF.